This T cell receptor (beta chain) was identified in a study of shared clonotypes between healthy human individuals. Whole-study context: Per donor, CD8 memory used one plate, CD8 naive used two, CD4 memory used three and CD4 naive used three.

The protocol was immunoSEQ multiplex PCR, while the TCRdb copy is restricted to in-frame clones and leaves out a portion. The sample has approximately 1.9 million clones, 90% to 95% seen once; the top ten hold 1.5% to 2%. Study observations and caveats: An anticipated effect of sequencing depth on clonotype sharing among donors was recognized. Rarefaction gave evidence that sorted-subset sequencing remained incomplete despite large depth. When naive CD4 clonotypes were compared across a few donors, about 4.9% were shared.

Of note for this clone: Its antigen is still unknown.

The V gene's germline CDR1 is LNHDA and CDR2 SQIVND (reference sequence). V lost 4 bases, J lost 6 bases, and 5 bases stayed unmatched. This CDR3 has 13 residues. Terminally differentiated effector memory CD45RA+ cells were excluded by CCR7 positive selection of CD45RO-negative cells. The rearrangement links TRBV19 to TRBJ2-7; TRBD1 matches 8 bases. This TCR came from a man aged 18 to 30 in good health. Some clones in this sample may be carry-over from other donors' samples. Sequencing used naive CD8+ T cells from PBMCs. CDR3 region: CASSRQGATEQYF. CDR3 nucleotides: TGTGCCAGTAGTAGGCAGGGGGCGACCGAGCAGTACTTC.